The clone carrying this T cell receptor (beta chain) occurred a few times. Its cognate antigen is unknown. A read error may account for a junction end that differs from germline. This entry is derived from a study of Graves' ophthalmopathy and Graves' hyperthyroidism. Findings and caveats of the study: Blood also held most thyroid clonotypes expanded above 0.001 frequency.

Beta-chain TCR CDR3 regions were amplified from RNA transcripts. First-round RT-PCR employed HTBI primers, with a second-round multiplex PCR after it. Via MiXCR, TCRdb re-called the multiplex PCR reads, giving one row per CDR3 protein. The table records approximately 1.2 million distinct CDR3 sequences, about two fifths of them present only once. Ages of hyperthyroidism patients ran from 18 to 65, and their diagnoses were new, under 2 months' duration. CDR1 is SGHRS and CDR2 is YFSETQ in the germline V gene. The CDR3 sequence is 14 residues long. The sequence came from an adult man with Graves' hyperthyroidism. The chain combines TRBV5-1 with TRBJ1-2; TRBD1 matches at 10 bases. Sequencing used peripheral blood or thyroid tissue (not recorded which). CDR3 in DNA: TGTGCCAGCAGGACAGGGGGATCGGTGGAAGGCTACACCTTC. Its translation: CASRTGGSVEGYTF.